This T cell receptor (beta chain) is drawn from a study of blood T cell repertoires in COVID-19. The repertoire was sequenced with immunoSEQ multiplex PCR; TCRdb's copy has only in-frame clones and lacks some. The repertoire has roughly 180,000 clones, approximately 80% of them found once; the top ten carry about 7%. The specimen was peripheral blood. The receptor's source is a human donor in a cohort sampled during active COVID-19.

This chain's CDR3 is CASSLHNTQYF. DNA of the CDR3: TGTGCCAGCAGCTTACACAATACGCAGTATTTT. The V and J genes are TRBV7-2 and TRBJ2-3, with D unresolved. The CDR3 runs 11 residues. Germline CDR1 and CDR2: SGHTA and FQGNSA. Trimming pared 2 bases from V and 7 bases from J, leaving 4 bases between.